The next 27 T cell receptor beta chains were all read from a single sample in a study of blood T cell repertoires in COVID-19. TCRdb keeps only in-frame clones here, not all; method: immunoSEQ multiplex PCR. This table has 300,000 to 450,000 clones, around 85% appearing once. Sequencing used peripheral blood. The receptor source for this set is a woman younger than 30 with acute or convalescent COVID-19.

The chain joins TRBV5-1 to TRBJ2-1; 9 bases are a match to TRBD2. CDR3 length equals 16 residues. The junction had 3 bases not matched to a gene; V was cut back by 2 bases and J by 0 bases. CDR1 is SGHRS and CDR2 is YFSETQ in the germline V gene. The CDR3 here is CASSLNSGSSYNEQFF. The DNA of the CDR3 is TGCGCCAGCAGCTTAAATAGCGGGAGCTCCTACAATGAGCAGTTCTTC.

The chain combines TRBV5-1 with TRBJ1-2; D unclear. This CDR3 contains 19 residues. Trimming took off 3 bases at V and 0 bases at J, with 24 bases between the two ends. Germline assignment: CDR1 SGHRS and CDR2 YFSETQ. As DNA, the CDR3 is TGCGCCAGCAGCTCCGGGAGCCGGGAACACCAAACTCCTAACTATGGCTACACCTTC. This codes for CASSSGSREHQTPNYGYTF.

The V call is TRBV30, the J call TRBJ1-3; 7 nucleotides match TRBD1. CDR3 length: 16 amino acids. In germline, CDR1 is GTSNPN, CDR2 SVGIG (reference sequence). The V gene end was trimmed by 5 bases and the J gene end by 0 bases; junction bases not matched to a gene: 10. The CDR3 sequence is CAWAGQYLTSGNTIYF. The CDR3 bases are TGTGCCTGGGCGGGACAGTATTTGACCTCTGGAAACACCATATATTTT.

The chain employs TRBV4-1 and TRBJ1-5; 7 nucleotides agree with TRBD1. The CDR3 loop spans 15 amino acids. CDR1 MGHRA and CDR2 YSYEKL come from the germline V gene. The V segment lost 0 bases and the J segment 7 bases; nucleotides outside the gene matches: 6. The CDR3 sequence: CASSQDFRGGQPQHF. The CDR3 coding sequence is TGCGCCAGCAGCCAAGATTTCCGAGGGGGCCAGCCCCAGCATTTT.

The genes are TRBV20-1 and TRBJ2-3; D possibly corresponds to TRBD1 (5 bases). The CDR3 is 13 amino acids. Trimming took off 3 bases at V and 6 bases at J, with 13 bases between the two ends. Germline assignment: CDR1 DFQATT and CDR2 SNEGSKA (reference sequence). The chain's CDR3 is CSASMKKGDTQYF. CDR3 coding DNA: TGCAGTGCTAGTATGAAAAAGGGGGATACGCAGTATTTT.

The chain employs TRBV14 and TRBJ2-7; D may be TRBD1 (5 bases). The CDR3 is made up of 16 amino acids. Trimming cost V 0 bases and J 2 bases, with 14 bases left between them. CDR1 and CDR2 (germline): SGHDN, FVKESK. The CDR3 nucleotides read TGTGCCAGCAGCCAAGAAAGACGAGCAGGGCCCTACGAGCAGTACTTC. Residues: CASSQERRAGPYEQYF.

The genes are TRBV27 and TRBJ2-7, with TRBD2 matching over 10 bases. The CDR3 has 14 residues. In germline, CDR1 is MNHEY, CDR2 SMNVEV (reference sequence). Germline trimming cut 3 bases from V and 7 bases from J; bases unmatched to any gene: 6. The CDR3 reads CASSFSGRAWEQYF. In DNA, the CDR3 is TGTGCCAGCAGTTTCAGCGGGAGGGCCTGGGAGCAGTACTTC.

Only one count was recorded for this clone. The rearrangement links TRBV3-1 (or the pseudogene TRBV3-2) to TRBJ2-7; TRBD1 agrees at 9 bases. Germline assignment: CDR1 LGHDT and CDR2 YNNKEL (reference sequence). V lost 1 base to trimming and J lost 5 bases; unmatched junction nucleotides: 9. This CDR3 is built from 16 residues. CDR3 coding DNA: TGTGCCAGCAGCCAAGGAACCGGGACAGGGACCCACGAGCAGTACTTC. Encoded protein: CASSQGTGTGTHEQYF.

The chain recombines TRBV6-2 or TRBV6-3 with TRBJ1-6; D is uncertain. Germline values: CDR1 MNHEY, CDR2 SVGEGT. The CDR3 is made up of 15 amino acids. The V and J ends lost 5 bases and 6 bases respectively, with 14 bases between them. CDR3: CASSSQALGNSPLHF. Here the CDR3 DNA reads TGTGCCAGCAGTAGTCAGGCCCTGGGTAATTCACCCCTCCACTTT.

The chain recombines TRBV3-1 (or the pseudogene TRBV3-2) with TRBJ2-1; 10 nucleotides match TRBD2. Trimming cost V 5 bases and J 5 bases; bases outside gene matches: 9. Germline assignment: CDR1 LGHDT and CDR2 YNNKEL (reference sequence). This CDR3 has 16 residues. The CDR3 DNA reads TGTGCCAGCAGCAGAGACTGGACTAGCGGAGACAATGAGCAGTTCTTC. Translation: CASSRDWTSGDNEQFF.

The chain uses TRBV11-1 and TRBJ2-7, with D possibly being TRBD2 (7 bases). Trimming cost V 9 bases and J 0 bases, with 15 bases left between them. Germline V gives CDR1 SGHAT, CDR2 FQDESV (reference sequence). The CDR3 spans 14 residues. DNA for the CDR3: TGTGCCAGAGATTACGGGGGGCTCTCCTACGAGCAGTACTTC. It encodes CARDYGGLSYEQYF.

The sample holds one count of this clone. This sequence joins TRBV9 and TRBJ2-1; the match to TRBD1 covers 9 bases. This CDR3 is built from 15 residues. Germline assignment: CDR1 SGDLS and CDR2 YYNGEE. J lost 0 bases, V lost 4 bases, and 2 bases had no gene match. CDR3 in DNA: TGTGCCAGCAGCACGGGACAGGGCTCCTACAATGAGCAGTTCTTC. This gives the protein CASSTGQGSYNEQFF. Filled out from reference TRBV9 and TRBJ2-1, the complete variable domain reads DSGVTQTPKHLITATGQRVTLRCSPRSGDLSVYWYQQSLDQGLQFLIQYYNGEERAKGNILERFSAQQFPDLHSELNLSSLELGDSALYFCASSTGQGSYNEQFFGPGTRLTVL.

The chain carries TRBV12-3 or TRBV12-4 and TRBJ1-1; possible D gene TRBD1, 5 bases. Trimming took 3 bases from V and 4 from J, leaving 9 bases between them. This CDR3 is 13 amino acids long. The CDR3 nucleotides read TGTGCCAGCAGTTTTGCAGGGATCACTGAAGCTTTCTTT. Translating gives CASSFAGITEAFF.

This chain uses TRBV3-1 (or the pseudogene TRBV3-2) with TRBJ2-7; 9 bases align to TRBD2. CDR1 is LGHDT and CDR2 is YNNKEL in the germline V gene (reference sequence). The CDR3 totals 15 residues. V shed 2 bases and J 4 bases; nucleotides not matched to a gene: 6. CDR3: CASSQPAGGSYEQYF. The CDR3 nucleotides read TGTGCCAGCAGCCAACCAGCGGGAGGATCTTACGAGCAGTACTTC.

The V gene is TRBV7-8, the J gene TRBJ2-5; TRBD1 matches at 8 bases. Germline values: CDR1 SGHVS, CDR2 FQNEAQ. The CDR3 runs 16 residues. The V segment lost 5 bases and the J segment 1 base; nucleotides outside the gene matches: 9. The CDR3 loop is CASSVLTGEIQETQYF. The CDR3 DNA reads as TGTGCCAGCAGCGTTCTGACAGGGGAAATCCAAGAGACCCAGTACTTC.

The chain couples TRBV29-1 to TRBJ2-3; weak D call: TRBD1 (5 bases). V dropped 2 bases and J dropped 0 bases, with 9 bases sitting between them. The CDR3 length is 14 residues. Germline V lookup: CDR1 SQVTM, CDR2 ANQGSEA. DNA for the CDR3: TGCAGCGTTGAAACAGGACCGAGCACAGATACGCAGTATTTT. It specifies CSVETGPSTDTQYF.

The chain uses TRBV5-1 and TRBJ1-4; D ambiguous. Germline V lookup: CDR1 SGHRS, CDR2 YFSETQ. V was pared by 1 base and J by 1 base, with 14 bases between. CDR3 length equals 17 residues. The CDR3 region is CASSLSRVGGTNEKLFF. The DNA for the CDR3 is TGCGCCAGCAGCTTGTCAAGGGTTGGAGGAACTAATGAAAAACTGTTTTTT.

The rearrangement joins TRBV7-6 to TRBJ2-1; TRBD2 aligns across 8 bases. The V segment lost 5 bases and the J segment 5 bases; nucleotides outside the gene matches: 14. The CDR3 spans 17 residues. The germline V gene encodes CDR1 SGHVS and CDR2 FNYEAQ. This CDR3 reads CASSPLVTSGENNEQFF. CDR3 bases: TGTGCCAGCAGCCCGCTCGTAACTAGCGGTGAAAACAATGAGCAGTTCTTC.

The rearrangement uses TRBV5-6 and TRBJ1-5; 10 bases are shared with TRBD1. This CDR3 has 16 residues. With 4 bases clipped from V and 7 bases from J, the junction kept 11 bases outside the gene matches. The V gene's germline CDR1 is SGHDT and CDR2 YYEEEE. The CDR3 nucleotides read TGTGCCAGCAGCCAAGCGACAGGGGGCGCGAGGCAGCCCCAGCATTTT. Its translation: CASSQATGGARQPQHF. Using reference TRBV5-6 and TRBJ1-5 for the parts outside the CDR3, the full variable domain is DAGVTQSPTHLIKTRGQQVTLRCSPKSGHDTVSWYQQALGQGPQFIFQYYEEEERQRGNFPDRFSGHQFPNYSSELNVNALLLGDSALYLCASSQATGGARQPQHFGDGTRLSIL.

The rearrangement uses TRBV5-1 and TRBJ1-2; D possibly corresponds to TRBD1 (5 bases). V was pared by 0 bases and J by 5 bases, with 11 bases between. The V gene's germline CDR1 is SGHRS and CDR2 YFSETQ. The CDR3 has 14 residues. CDR3 nucleotides: TGCGCCAGCAGCTTGGATGGGGGGGTTTATGGCTACACCTTC. Encoded protein: CASSLDGGVYGYTF. Full variable domain (missing parts from reference TRBV5-1 and TRBJ1-2): KAGVTQTPRYLIKTRGQQVTLSCSPISGHRSVSWYQQTPGQGLQFLFEYFSETQRNKGNFPGRFSGRQFSNSRSEMNVSTLELGDSALYLCASSLDGGVYGYTFGSGTRLTVV.

This chain uses TRBV15 with TRBJ2-7, with D possibly being TRBD2 (6 bases). The CDR3 length is 13 residues. Germline assignment: CDR1 LNHNV and CDR2 YYDKDF (reference sequence). Trimming pared 1 base from V and 5 bases from J, leaving 9 bases between. CDR3: CATSRGGLDEQYF. For the CDR3, the DNA is TGTGCCACCAGCAGAGGGGGACTCGACGAGCAGTACTTC.

The chain couples TRBV4-1 to TRBJ2-5; 7 nucleotides line up with TRBD2. The junction had 6 bases not matched to a gene; V was cut back by 1 base and J by 4 bases. The CDR3 covers 15 residues. Germline CDR1 reads MGHRA; CDR2 reads YSYEKL. The CDR3 loop is CASSQGRGEVETQYF. For the CDR3, the DNA is TGCGCCAGCAGCCAAGGACGGGGGGAGGTAGAGACCCAGTACTTC.

The table lists this clone with a few counts. This chain uses TRBV18 with TRBJ1-2, with 8 bases identical to TRBD1. CDR1 KGHSH and CDR2 LQKENI come from the germline V gene. This CDR3 spans 14 amino acids. The V segment lost 3 bases and the J segment 4 bases; nucleotides outside the gene matches: 4. CDR3 protein: CASSPGTGGYGYTF. The CDR3 DNA follows: TGTGCCAGCTCACCTGGGACAGGAGGCTATGGCTACACCTTC.

This chain links TRBV18 with TRBJ2-7, with D unresolved. The V gene's germline CDR1 is KGHSH and CDR2 LQKENI. The CDR3 is made up of 16 amino acids. Trimming took off 3 bases at V and 6 bases at J, with 21 bases between the two ends. As DNA, the CDR3 is TGTGCCAGCTCACCTCCGGCAGCGATATCCTTGGGCGAGCAGTACTTC. Amino acid sequence: CASSPPAAISLGEQYF.

The chain carries TRBV18 and TRBJ1-6; D remains ambiguous. Looked up from germline, CDR1 is KGHSH and CDR2 is LQKENI. This CDR3 is built from 14 residues. The V end lost 5 bases, the J end lost 7 bases, and 12 bases lay between the germline ends. The CDR3 bases are TGTGCCAGCTCAGAGGGTCTCAGGAATTCACCCCTCCACTTT. This encodes CASSEGLRNSPLHF. Combining the CDR3 with reference TRBV18 and TRBJ1-6 gives the whole variable domain NAGVMQNPRHLVRRRGQEARLRCSPMKGHSHVYWYRQLPEEGLKFMVYLQKENIIDESGMPKERFSAEFPKEGPSILRIQQVVRGDSAAYFCASSEGLRNSPLHFGNGTRLTVT.

The rearrangement joins TRBV28 to TRBJ2-1; TRBD2 agrees at 9 bases. The CDR3 is 13 amino acids. Per germline, CDR1 MDHEN and CDR2 SYDVKM. The CDR3 DNA follows: TGTGCTTGGAGGGCGGGAGGGAACAATGAGCAGTTCTTC. Translating gives CAWRAGGNNEQFF.

V is TRBV5-1 and J is TRBJ2-7; D is unclear. This CDR3 comprises 15 residues. The germline CDR1 and CDR2 sequences are SGHRS and YFSETQ. V lost 4 bases and J lost 0, with 14 bases in between. CDR3 protein: CASSPSSQFSYEQYF. DNA of the CDR3: TGCGCCAGCAGCCCGAGTTCACAGTTCTCCTACGAGCAGTACTTC.